Sequencing of this TCR beta chain was carried out in a study of blood T cells in healthy people across ages. Primed by a sample-barcoded 5' primer and a J-beta primer mix, a second PCR proceeded for 7 to 11 cycles. Each CDR3 protein is one row after TCRdb ran MiXCR on the 5' RACE reads. Here the sample spans some 930,000 distinct CDR3 sequences, 25% to 35% being singletons. PBMCs, at least 6 million per sample, were isolated. This CDR3 is 14 amino acids long. CDR1 is LGHNT and CDR2 is FRNRAP in the germline V gene. Germline trimming cut 4 bases from V and 4 bases from J; bases unmatched to any gene: 2. The data also belong to a second study, concerning T cells of mothers and their children. This second report adds: Input to cDNA synthesis comprised all extracted RNA, at a ratio of approximately 1.4 ug per 15 ul. The authors added sample barcodes and 2-4 random nucleotides using the M1S primer of the second PCR.

Specimen: blood. The genes are TRBV12-5 and TRBJ2-1; the match to TRBD1 covers 9 bases. This TCR came from a woman aged 40 to 50 in good health. The CDR3 DNA reads TGTGCTAGTGGTTCGGGACAGGGTTACAATGAGCAGTTCTTC. Residues: CASGSGQGYNEQFF.